The rows below give T cell receptor beta chains drawn from one sample of a study of blood T cell repertoires in COVID-19. Generated by immunoSEQ multiplex PCR, the TCRdb table keeps only in-frame clones and is missing some. The sample carries roughly 700,000 clones, around 90% recorded once. What was sequenced was peripheral blood. These receptors all stem from a woman in her late teens or twenties with acute or convalescent COVID-19. CDR3s include the opening cysteine and the closing phenylalanine or tryptophan. The order of the fields is V gene, CDR3 protein.

>TRBV5-1
CASSLAGENNEQFF
>TRBV9
CASSVATGRTDTQYF
>TRBV6-5
CASSYSDRIGGDTQYF
>TRBV7-6
CASSLTGGLDEQFF
>TRBV11-1
CASSFDGSQPQHF
>TRBV6-5
CASSYSLQASSYEQYF
>TRBV18
CASSPPQGLGYEQYF
>TRBV10-2
CASSEPGNTEAFF
>TRBV9
CASSGERQGAAGELFF
>TRBV2
CASSPQGDTEAFF
>TRBV14
CASSWTGFKSAEAFF
>TRBV25-1
CASTGGRGSQFTEAFF
>TRBV4-1
CASSQEEGILAKNIQYF
>TRBV28
CASSRGGGDNSPLHF
>TRBV5-1
CASSTSYRDRGVHEAFF
>TRBV5-6
CASSFGTGVNEKLFF
>TRBV21-1
CASSNRGRDTQYF
>TRBV3-1/TRBV3-2
CASSPSWRDYGYTF
>TRBV12-3/TRBV12-4
CASSFFPNQPQHF
>TRBV25-1
CASSDSSGGGNQPQHF
>TRBV30
CAWRENYEQYF
>TRBV5-1
CASGRGTTGELFF
>TRBV5-1
CASRGQGSYGYTF
>TRBV6-5
CASSQLDSDEQFF
>TRBV6-5
CASSYGQYTEAFF
>TRBV29-1
CSRRVGELFF
>TRBV18
CASSPFTGTANTEAFF
>TRBV4-2
CASSPRGSGYTF
>TRBV4-1
CASSPVLGDRAYGYTF
>TRBV5-1
CASSSHSYEQYF
>TRBV4-1
CASSQRGGGASTDTQYF
>TRBV11-2
CASSLYATGVGNQPQHF
>TRBV10-3
CAISNPPGVGGNTIYF
>TRBV9
CASSVATQGATGYNEQFF
>TRBV4-1
CASSQVTGGAYNSPLHF
>TRBV7-9
CASSYGGQNLVNGYTF
>TRBV13
CASSLTGTGKNGYTF
>TRBV19
CASRDRDGAMNTEAFF
>TRBV18
CASSPSRGRYQETQYF
>TRBV30
CAWSPLLEAFF
>TRBV12-5
CASEAQGALGTEAFF
>TRBV6-5
CASSRQASTDTQYF
>TRBV3-1/TRBV3-2
CASSPLRLAGYNEQFF
>TRBV7-6
CASSSARSTHRPSGNTIYF
>TRBV27
CASSHWTGEGLYYGYTF
>TRBV27
CASSLTGLGYTF
>TRBV27
CASSLGGGGQPQHF